Following are 29 T cell receptor beta chains from one sample sequenced in a study of cytomegalovirus exposure and HLA in healthy donors. The primer mix had 60 Vbeta and 13 Jbeta primers. The table came from immunoSEQ multiplex PCR; TCRdb's copy has only in-frame clones and leaves some out. The top ten clones hold approximately 2.5% of a sample with about 200,000 clones, roughly 70% of them seen once. Sequenced: PBMCs. Receptors were obtained from a man in his forties in good health and CMV-seropositive.

V is TRBV19 and J is TRBJ2-1; 9 bases match TRBD2. This CDR3 region has 18 residues. The trim removed 0 bases at V and 6 bases at J, leaving 12 bases unmatched. The germline CDR1 and CDR2 sequences are LNHDA and SQIVND (reference sequence). The CDR3 DNA is TGTGCCAGTAGTATAGATCTGGTAGCGGGGGTGAGTAGCAATGAGCAGTTCTTC. This codes for CASSIDLVAGVSSNEQFF.

The table lists this clone with a count of one. The chain links TRBV7-8 to TRBJ1-6, with 9 positions matching TRBD1. Germline V lookup: CDR1 SGHVS, CDR2 FQNEAQ. V lost 3 bases, J lost 6 bases, and 3 bases stayed unmatched. This CDR3 has 15 residues. CDR3 DNA sequence: TGTGCCAGCAGCTTCCCGACAGGGGGTAATTCACCCCTCCACTTT. Its translation is CASSFPTGGNSPLHF. Together with reference TRBV7-8 and TRBJ1-6, the CDR3 gives the full variable domain: GAGVSQSPRYKVAKRGQDVALRCDPISGHVSLFWYQQALGQGPEFLTYFQNEAQLDKSGLPSDRFFAERPEGSVSTLKIQRTQQEDSAVYLCASSFPTGGNSPLHFGNGTRLTVT.

The V and J genes are TRBV29-1 and TRBJ2-3, with TRBD2 as a possible D gene (6 bases). The germline V and J ends were trimmed by 3 bases and 2 bases, with 9 bases remaining between them. Looked up from germline, CDR1 is SQVTM and CDR2 is ANQGSEA. CDR3 size: 13 residues. CDR3 sequence: CSVDRGYTDTQYF. The CDR3 DNA reads TGCAGCGTTGATCGGGGGTACACAGATACGCAGTATTTT.

The V gene is TRBV29-1, the J gene TRBJ1-2; TRBD1 matches at 8 bases. The CDR3 covers 14 residues. V shed 6 bases, J shed 8 bases, and the junction held 14 bases outside the gene matches. CDR1 is SQVTM, CDR2 ANQGSEA, per germline. CDR3 in DNA: TGCAGCGTCCTCATCCAGGGGGCGTTTAGAGGCTACACCTTC. Translated, it gives CSVLIQGAFRGYTF.

V gene TRBV7-9 combines with J gene TRBJ1-5, with a possible D match to TRBD1 (6 bases). CDR1 is SEHNR, CDR2 FQNEAQ, per germline (reference sequence). Trimming removed 4 bases from V and 0 bases from J, with 13 bases in between. The CDR3 spans 16 residues. This CDR3 is CASSYSTGYSNQPQHF. CDR3 in DNA: TGTGCCAGCAGCTACTCGACAGGTTATAGCAATCAGCCCCAGCATTTT. The full variable domain, rest sourced from reference TRBV7-9 and TRBJ1-5, is DTGVSQNPRHKITKRGQNVTFRCDPISEHNRLYWYRQTLGQGPEFLTYFQNEAQLEKSRLLSDRFSAERPKGSFSTLEIQRTEQGDSAMYLCASSYSTGYSNQPQHFGDGTRLSIL.

A single count supports this clone. The chain carries TRBV6-5 and TRBJ2-7, with D possibly being TRBD2 (7 bases). Germline values: CDR1 MNHEY, CDR2 SVGAGI. V lost 0 bases and J lost 6, with 15 bases in between. The CDR3 runs 15 residues. CDR3 nucleotides: TGTGCCAGCAGTTACTCGGGGGGGCCTTTGCCCGAGCAGTACTTC. It specifies CASSYSGGPLPEQYF.

The gene calls are TRBV2 and TRBJ1-2; a weak D match, TRBD1 (5 bases). CDR1 SNHLY and CDR2 FYNNEI come from the germline V gene. This CDR3 region has 12 residues. V lost 6 bases, J lost 4 bases, and 9 bases lay in between. CDR3 DNA: TGTGCCAGCAGGACAGACGGCTATGGCTACACCTTC. This codes for CASRTDGYGYTF.

This sequence joins TRBV2 and TRBJ1-5; perhaps TRBD1 as D (6 bases). CDR1 is SNHLY and CDR2 is FYNNEI in the germline V gene. Trimming pared 8 bases from V and 0 bases from J, leaving 8 bases between. The CDR3 spans 13 residues. The CDR3 protein is CASATGSNQPQHF. Here the CDR3 DNA reads TGTGCCAGCGCGACAGGTAGCAATCAGCCCCAGCATTTT. Supplemented by reference TRBV2 and TRBJ1-5, the full variable domain reads EPEVTQTPSHQVTQMGQEVILRCVPISNHLYFYWYRQILGQKVEFLVSFYNNEISEKSEIFDDQFSVERPDGSNFTLKIRSTKLEDSAMYFCASATGSNQPQHFGDGTRLSIL.

The rearrangement joins TRBV7-3 to TRBJ1-2; D is unclear. Germline V CDR1 and CDR2: SGHTA, FQGTGA. The CDR3 extends over 14 amino acids. The V end was cut by 0 bases, the J end by 2 bases, with 7 bases between. This CDR3 is CASSLTPANYGYTF. The CDR3 DNA follows: TGTGCCAGCAGCTTAACTCCCGCGAACTATGGCTACACCTTC.

The chain uses TRBV6-1 and TRBJ2-3; 8 bases agree with TRBD2. This CDR3 is built from 16 residues. J gave up 6 bases and V 4 bases, and 12 bases lay outside the gene matches. CDR1 MNHNS and CDR2 SASEGT come from the germline V gene. CDR3 in amino acids: CASSAGAGVVRDTQYF. CDR3 in DNA: TGTGCCAGCAGTGCCGGAGCGGGGGTAGTCCGTGATACGCAGTATTTT.

This chain connects TRBV2 to TRBJ2-7; TRBD2 might be the D (5 bases). The length of the CDR3 is 12 residues. CDR1 and CDR2 (germline): SNHLY, FYNNEI. The ends were cut back, 8 bases at V and 4 bases at J, with 12 bases in the middle. In DNA form, the CDR3 reads TGTGCCAGCCAGTTCCGAGGGTACGAGCAGTACTTC. It specifies CASQFRGYEQYF.

The genes are TRBV27 and TRBJ2-1; no reliable D call. The V end was cut by 4 bases, the J end by 8 bases, with 6 bases between. The CDR3 has 11 amino acids. Germline V gene lookup returns CDR1 MNHEY and CDR2 SMNVEV (reference sequence). CDR3 in amino acids: CASSSVYEQFF. CDR3 DNA sequence: TGTGCCAGCAGTTCTGTGTATGAGCAGTTCTTC.

This chain links TRBV14 with TRBJ2-2, with TRBD1 as a possible D gene (6 bases). Germline-derived CDR1 and CDR2 are SGHDN and FVKESK. With 1 base removed from V and 4 bases from J, the gap between germline ends came to 10 bases. CDR3 length: 15 residues. In nucleotides, the CDR3 is TGTGCCAGCAGCCAAGTCCAGGGGTCCACCGGGGAGCTGTTTTTT. Translation gives CASSQVQGSTGELFF.

The chain uses TRBV19 and TRBJ2-1; 11 bases map to TRBD2. The V gene end was trimmed by 5 bases and the J gene end by 9 bases; junction bases not matched to a gene: 6. CDR3 length: 14 residues. Germline assignment: CDR1 LNHDA and CDR2 SQIVND (reference sequence). The CDR3 bases are TGTGCCAGTAGTGATAGCGGGGGGGCCCCTGAGCAGTTCTTC. Translating gives CASSDSGGAPEQFF.

The chain recombines TRBV7-6 with TRBJ1-2, with 10 nucleotides matching TRBD1. The CDR3 sequence is 15 residues long. The V gene end was trimmed by 5 bases and the J gene end by 7 bases; junction bases not matched to a gene: 10. Germline V CDR1 and CDR2: SGHVS, FNYEAQ. The CDR3 loop reads CASSPTGTGEGGYTF. CDR3 coding DNA: TGTGCCAGCAGCCCCACCGGGACAGGGGAAGGTGGCTACACCTTC.

The chain has TRBV27 and TRBJ1-3; D perhaps matches TRBD1 (6 bases). The CDR3 loop spans 16 amino acids. V was shortened by 2 bases and J by 0 bases, with 11 bases between the two germline ends. Germline CDR1 is MNHEY and CDR2 is SMNVEV (reference sequence). The CDR3 bases are TGTGCCAGCAGTTTAACAGGGACCCTCTCTGGAAACACCATATATTTT. It is translated as CASSLTGTLSGNTIYF.

V gene TRBV4-1 combines with J gene TRBJ2-7; 9 bases map to TRBD1. Germline V lookup: CDR1 MGHRA, CDR2 YSYEKL. The CDR3 runs 16 residues. With V trimmed by 1 base and J by 3 bases, 7 bases remained unmatched. The CDR3 DNA is TGCGCCAGCAGCCAAGGGGGGGGACAGGGTAGCTACGAGCAGTACTTC. Protein: CASSQGGGQGSYEQYF.

This chain links TRBV19 with TRBJ2-7; D possibly corresponds to TRBD2 (5 bases). Germline V gene sequence: CDR1 LNHDA, CDR2 SQIVND (reference sequence). This CDR3 comprises 14 residues. Trimming stripped 7 bases from V and 4 bases from J, with 17 bases between. The CDR3: CASTPHAGSYEQYF. The DNA of the CDR3 is TGTGCCAGTACCCCCCATGCGGGTTCGTACGAGCAGTACTTC.

Notes on this clone: This specimen includes other DNA sequences encoding the same CDR3. The V call is TRBV5-4, the J call TRBJ1-1; no firm D call. The CDR3 runs to 16 residues. The ends were cut back, 0 bases at V and 5 bases at J, with 17 bases in the middle. Germline V lookup: CDR1 SGHNT, CDR2 YYREEE (reference sequence). Here the CDR3 reads CASSLGFPRGGTEAFF. DNA for the CDR3: TGTGCCAGCAGCTTGGGTTTCCCAAGAGGAGGGACTGAAGCTTTCTTT.

The chain carries TRBV29-1 and TRBJ1-1; TRBD1 matches at 8 bases. V shed 8 bases and J 1 base; nucleotides not matched to a gene: 6. Germline V gives CDR1 SQVTM, CDR2 ANQGSEA. The CDR3 consists of 13 residues. This chain's CDR3 is CSLRTGSNTEAFF. CDR3 DNA: TGCAGCCTCAGGACAGGGTCGAACACTGAAGCTTTCTTT.

This clone was seen only a few times. This rearrangement joins TRBV19 to TRBJ1-6, with D possibly being TRBD1 (5 bases). This CDR3 is 13 amino acids long. CDR1 is LNHDA and CDR2 is SQIVND in the germline V gene (reference sequence). The V end lost 7 bases, the J end lost 10 bases, and 14 bases lay between the germline ends. CDR3 bases: TGTGCCAGTAACAAGGGGTCGAACTCACCCCTCCACTTT. Translated: CASNKGSNSPLHF.

The genes are TRBV28 and TRBJ2-7; 9 bases are shared with TRBD2. Germline V gene lookup returns CDR1 MDHEN and CDR2 SYDVKM. The CDR3 length is 15 residues. Trimming at V came to 3 bases and at J to 0 bases, leaving 3 bases not matched to a gene. This CDR3 is CASSLLAGSSYEQYF. For the CDR3, the DNA is TGTGCCAGCAGTTTGCTAGCGGGGTCCTCCTACGAGCAGTACTTC.

CDR3 coding DNA: TGTGCCAGCAGTTTGAGCCGGGATACGCAGTATTTT. It encodes CASSLSRDTQYF. The gene calls are TRBV27 and TRBJ2-3; D is uncertain. There are 12 residues in the CDR3. The V end was cut by 3 bases, the J end by 6 bases, with 7 bases between. The V gene's germline CDR1 is MNHEY and CDR2 SMNVEV (reference sequence).

The chain links TRBV6-5 to TRBJ2-7; the D is unclear. Trimming took off 4 bases at V and 1 base at J, with 11 bases between the two ends. Germline CDR1 reads MNHEY; CDR2 reads SVGAGI. The length of the CDR3 is 14 residues. CDR3 sequence (DNA): TGTGCCAGCAGTTCCTCTCGGTCGTCCTACGAGCAGTACTTC. Translated: CASSSSRSSYEQYF.

This clone was detected once. This rearrangement joins TRBV7-7 to TRBJ2-5; D not resolved. The V end was cut by 1 base, the J end by 4 bases, with 13 bases between. Looked up from germline, CDR1 is SSHAT and CDR2 is FNYEAQ (reference sequence). The length of the CDR3 is 15 residues. The chain's CDR3 is CASSLEYSGRETQYF. For the CDR3, the DNA is TGTGCCAGCAGCTTAGAGTACTCGGGTCGAGAGACCCAGTACTTC.

The table lists this clone with a count of one. This chain connects TRBV6-5 to TRBJ1-1; no clear D. The CDR3 sequence is 14 residues long. Germline CDR1 reads MNHEY; CDR2 reads SVGAGI. The V end lost 5 bases, the J end lost 0 bases, and 10 bases lay between the germline ends. As DNA, the CDR3 is TGTGCCAGCAGTGTGGGAGTTTTGAACACTGAAGCTTTCTTT. It specifies CASSVGVLNTEAFF.

This clone was seen once. The rearrangement links TRBV19 to TRBJ1-6, with 9 nucleotides matching TRBD1. The CDR3 extends over 15 amino acids. Germline assignment: CDR1 LNHDA and CDR2 SQIVND (reference sequence). V lost 5 bases, J lost 10 bases, and 9 bases stayed unmatched. The CDR3 DNA sequence: TGTGCCAGTAGTGTGACAGGGGGTGCGAACTCACCCCTCCACTTT. Translation gives CASSVTGGANSPLHF.

The V gene is TRBV6-6, the J gene TRBJ2-7; a weak D match, TRBD1 (6 bases). This CDR3 region has 14 residues. Germline V lookup: CDR1 MNHNY, CDR2 SVGAGI (reference sequence). Trimming stripped 7 bases from V and 2 bases from J, with 15 bases between. The CDR3 DNA is TGTGCCAGCATTGAGGACAGAGTAACCTACGAGCAGTACTTC. It is translated as CASIEDRVTYEQYF.

Notes on this clone: The germline gene is not matched at one end of the junction; a read error may be the cause. This chain joins TRBV7-9 and TRBJ1-2; D is unresolved. Germline V lookup: CDR1 SEHNR, CDR2 FQNEAQ (reference sequence). The CDR3 spans 12 residues. This CDR3 is CSSRTGADGYTF. CDR3 coding DNA: TGTTCCAGCAGGACCGGCGCGGATGGCTACACCTTC.